The present TCR beta chain was sequenced within a study of pediatric ulcerative colitis. As for the study in general: Most patients had pancolitis, and two had left-sided colitis.

V was clipped by 4 bases and J by 10 bases, with 14 bases between them. The CDR3 has 13 residues. The germline gives CDR1 MGHDK, CDR2 SYGVNS. This was a survey-level run. Using immunoSEQ multiplex PCR, the repertoire was profiled, and TCRdb retains in-frame clones only, with some absent. The sample consists of 55,000 to 65,000 clones, about three quarters of them appearing once. Sample: blood. The receptor was isolated from a boy aged 5-17 years with moderate ulcerative colitis. The chain has TRBV25-1 and TRBJ2-1, with a weak D call TRBD1 (5 bases). Here the CDR3 reads CASSAVRAGEQFF. CDR3 in DNA: TGTGCCAGCAGTGCGGTCAGGGCAGGCGAGCAGTTCTTC.